This T cell receptor (beta chain) was retrieved from a study of blood T cell repertoires in COVID-19. As for the study in general: There were acute and convalescent COVID-19 samples, and they came from the United States, Italy and Spain. Sources were T cells, B-cell-depleted T cells, or PBMCs; the material itself was cDNA or gDNA.

V gave up 6 bases and J gave up 5 bases; unmatched junction bases: 4. Germline CDR1 is MDHEN and CDR2 is SYDVKM. The CDR3 length is 12 residues. This clone was seen a few times. The authors' processing: Reference gene primers were amplified, and this amplification served to estimate nucleated cell counts. The protocol was immunoSEQ multiplex PCR, while the TCRdb copy is restricted to in-frame clones and leaves out a portion. The V and J calls and clone size were taken over from that table, and D and trimming were inferred from the DNA. The table has 170,000 or so clones, around 86% seen once. The chain recombines TRBV28 with TRBJ2-7, with 7 bases identical to TRBD1. The origin of this receptor is a man aged 50-59 years with active or convalescent COVID-19. Sequencing was performed on peripheral blood. CDR3 in amino acids: CASRTTGDEQYF. The CDR3 nucleotides are TGTGCCAGCAGAACTACAGGGGACGAGCAGTACTTC.